These T cell receptor beta chains were read from a single sample in a study of T cell responses to AZD1222 COVID-19 vaccine. Using immunoSEQ multiplex PCR, the repertoire was profiled, and TCRdb retains in-frame clones only, with some absent. Counted here are over 150,000 clones, roughly 90% occurring once; the ten biggest clones make up approximately 4.3%. This sample comprised peripheral blood, obtained 28 days after the second AZD1222 dose. These receptors came from an adult who received the AZD1222 COVID-19 vaccine. The CDR3 runs from the conserved cysteine through the conserved F or W. Fields, in order: D gene, clone size, V gene, J gene, CDR3 DNA, CDR3 protein. The D gene is left open where the match is weak. Clone size, where shown, is once, few, many, or a class for clones that have expanded.

>NA|NA|TRBV5-1|TRBJ1-1
TGCGCCAGCAGCTTGTGGAGCCCGGGACGGAGACTTGAAGCTTTCTTT
CASSLWSPGRRLEAFF
>NA|NA|TRBV19|TRBJ2-7
TGTGCCAGTAGTATGGGGGGTGTCAGTTCCTACGAGCAGTACTTC
CASSMGGVSSYEQYF
>TRBD1|NA|TRBV4-2|TRBJ1-6
TGTGCCAGCAGCCAGGCCCTCGGGGACAGCAATTCACCCCTCCACTTT
CASSQALGDSNSPLHF
>TRBD2|few|TRBV6-4|TRBJ2-1
TGTGCCAGCAGTGACTCTGGAGCGGGGGGACCTAATGAGCAGTTCTTC
CASSDSGAGGPNEQFF
>TRBD1|NA|TRBV10-3|TRBJ1-1
TGTGCCAGCACCCAGGGGGCTGGGACTGAAGCTTTCTTT
CASTQGAGTEAFF
>NA|NA|TRBV5-4|TRBJ1-1
TGTGCCAGCAGCTTGAGGCAGACTGAAGCTTTCTTT
CASSLRQTEAFF
>NA|few|TRBV10-1|TRBJ2-7
TGCGCCAGCAGTGAGGGGGGCTCCTACGAGCAGTACTTC
CASSEGGSYEQYF
>NA|once|TRBV19|TRBJ1-1
TGTGCCAGTAGTATTAGTCGGGCAGATACTAATCCCAACACTGAAGCTTTCTTT
CASSISRADTNPNTEAFF
>NA|once|TRBV7-9|TRBJ1-6
TGTGCCAGCAGCCCCGGCGGCCAGACGAATTCACCCCTCCACTTT
CASSPGGQTNSPLHF
>NA|NA|TRBV5-4|TRBJ1-3
TGTGCCAGCAGCTTGGAGTTCGGAGGAAACACCATATATTTT
CASSLEFGGNTIYF
>NA|NA|TRBV3-1/TRBV3-2|TRBJ1-2
TGTGCCAGCAGCCTTCCGCGGGGGGATGGCTACACCTTC
CASSLPRGDGYTF
>NA|NA|TRBV30|TRBJ1-3
TGTGCGACCCGGGACCCATATTCTGGAAACACCATATATTTT
CATRDPYSGNTIYF
>NA|NA|TRBV9|TRBJ1-1
TGTGCCAGCAGCGTCCCCCCCCAGCATGAAGCTTTCTTT
CASSVPPQHEAFF
>TRBD1|once|TRBV5-1|TRBJ1-3
TGCGCCAGCAGCTTGGACGGGACAGCCAGAAACACCATATATTTT
CASSLDGTARNTIYF
>TRBD1|NA|TRBV5-1|TRBJ2-3
TGCGCCAGCAGCTTGGAACCGGGACAGGGGATCACAGATACGCAGTATTTT
CASSLEPGQGITDTQYF
>NA|NA|TRBV29-1|TRBJ1-1
TGCAGCGTTGAAGTAGGGATTGCTGAAGCTTTCTTT
CSVEVGIAEAFF
>NA|NA|TRBV15|TRBJ1-6
TGTGCCACCAGCATCCGGACCCCCGAGAGTTCACCCCTCCACTTT
CATSIRTPESSPLHF
>NA|once|TRBV2|TRBJ1-2
TGTGCCAGCATCCCCCTACCCGGGCGGGGAGCTAACTATGGCTACACCTTC
CASIPLPGRGANYGYTF
>NA|NA|TRBV4-1|TRBJ1-2
TGCGCCAGCAGCCAAGAAGCGGACGGCTCCCCCTCTGGCTACACCTTC
CASSQEADGSPSGYTF
>NA|NA|TRBV3-1/TRBV3-2|TRBJ2-3
TGTGCCAGCAGCCATGTCTTGGTACAGGGTGGAGATACGCAGTATTTT
CASSHVLVQGGDTQYF
>TRBD1|few|TRBV6-1|TRBJ1-2
TGTGCCAGCAGTGACAGGGGGGAAGCTAACTATGGCTACACCTTC
CASSDRGEANYGYTF
>TRBD1|NA|TRBV19|TRBJ1-5
TGTGCCAGTAGTAGGGGACAGGGGAACAATCAGCCCCAGCATTTT
CASSRGQGNNQPQHF
>NA|NA|TRBV16|TRBJ1-1
TGTGCCAGCAGCCAATCCCCAGGCACTGAAGCTTTCTTT
CASSQSPGTEAFF
>NA|NA|TRBV7-8|TRBJ1-1
TGTGCCAGCAGCTTAGTACAGGTGAACACTGAAGCTTTCTTT
CASSLVQVNTEAFF
>TRBD1|NA|TRBV6-5|TRBJ1-1
TGTGCCAGCAGGGGCGGGACAGCGTTCACTGAAGCTTTCTTT
CASRGGTAFTEAFF
>TRBD1|NA|TRBV6-6|TRBJ1-1
TGTGCCAGCAATACAGGGGGACAGGGATACAGTGAAGCTTTCTTT
CASNTGGQGYSEAFF
>NA|NA|TRBV18|TRBJ2-2
TGTGCCAGCCCGAGAAACACCGGGGAGCTGTTTTTT
CASPRNTGELFF
>NA|NA|TRBV5-4|TRBJ2-7
TGTGCCAGCAGCTTGCAACAGGGCGCCGCCTACGAGCAGTACTTC
CASSLQQGAAYEQYF
>NA|NA|TRBV19|TRBJ1-2
TGTGCCAGTAGTAAAGGTCAGGGCTATGGCTACACCTTC
CASSKGQGYGYTF
>NA|NA|TRBV12-3/TRBV12-4|TRBJ1-4
TGTGCCAGCACGCCCGAGGGGAAGGAAAAACTGTTTTTT
CASTPEGKEKLFF
>TRBD2|NA|TRBV27|TRBJ2-3
TGTGCCAGCAGTCAAACCCCCCAGGGACTAGCGGGGGGGGGCACAGATACGCAGTATTTT
CASSQTPQGLAGGGTDTQYF
>NA|NA|TRBV9|TRBJ1-1
TGTGCCAGCAGCGTAGACCTGAACACTGAAGCTTTCTTT
CASSVDLNTEAFF
>TRBD1|NA|TRBV5-1|TRBJ2-1
TGCGCCAGCAGCTCGGGACAGGGGGCCCTTTATGAGCAGTTCTTC
CASSSGQGALYEQFF
>TRBD2|NA|TRBV18|TRBJ2-5
TGTGCCAGCAGCGGGGGGGCCGGCGAGACCCAGTACTTC
CASSGGAGETQYF
>NA|once|TRBV28|TRBJ2-1
TGTGCCAGCGGCGTGGCAGGGTCCAATGAGCAGTTCTTC
CASGVAGSNEQFF
>NA|NA|TRBV6-2/TRBV6-3|TRBJ1-1
TGTGCCAGCAGTTCCACGGGTCATCGGAACACTGAAGCTTTCTTT
CASSSTGHRNTEAFF